Listed below are T cell receptor beta chains from one sample, sequenced in a study of CD4 T cells in relation to SARS-CoV-2 and coronaviruses. Antigens of these TCRs are unknown. Using immunoSEQ multiplex PCR, the repertoire was profiled, and TCRdb retains in-frame clones only, with some absent. The table has some 25,000 clones, about three quarters seen once. Sequencing input: CD4+ T cells from PBMCs, cultured in vitro. The receptors shown here come from a human donor in good health. Each CDR3 is given without its conserved first and last residue. The D gene is left open where the match is weak.

J gene,V gene,D gene,CDR3 protein
TRBJ2-7,TRBV30,.,AWTKHYEQY
TRBJ2-4,TRBV21-1,.,ASSKGRTGAAKNIQY
TRBJ2-5,TRBV7-2,.,ASRLGSGSQETQY
TRBJ1-5,TRBV21-1,.,ASSKELRWSNQPQH
TRBJ2-1,TRBV5-1,TRBD1,ASSDGTGKNEQF
TRBJ2-3,TRBV2,TRBD2,ASSRAGRRTDTQY
TRBJ1-6,TRBV30,.,AWSGVLLNSPLH
TRBJ2-5,TRBV4-2,.,ASSQEAIGGQETQY
TRBJ2-1,TRBV4-3,.,ASSHPEGASGYNEQF
TRBJ2-7,TRBV3-1/TRBV3-2,TRBD2,ASSQTSGGVAYEQY
TRBJ2-3,TRBV18,.,ASSRSGLGDTQY
TRBJ2-7,TRBV6-1,.,ASSEAPGEAYEQY
TRBJ1-1,TRBV19,TRBD1,ASRGDRMESATEAF
TRBJ2-7,TRBV7-9,TRBD1,ASSHRDRGTYEQY
TRBJ1-6,TRBV30,.,AWKGTVFTSPLH
TRBJ2-7,TRBV7-2,TRBD1,ASRQTGGQTHEQY
TRBJ2-3,TRBV19,.,ASSMGGTHGDTQY
TRBJ2-1,TRBV19,.,ASSIGRPPASNEQF
TRBJ2-3,TRBV5-1,.,ASSLGYGGGNADTQY
TRBJ2-7,TRBV7-2,.,ASSLGGGLAYEQY
TRBJ2-2,TRBV9,.,ASSPQGNTGELF
TRBJ1-1,TRBV20-1,.,SATGRTEAF
TRBJ2-3,TRBV3-1/TRBV3-2,TRBD1,ASTGDRVTDTQY
TRBJ1-5,TRBV3-1/TRBV3-2,.,ASSQDPPSRPNQPQH
TRBJ2-4,TRBV18,.,ASSPAGTTILLAKNIQY
TRBJ1-3,TRBV4-1,.,ASSQVRGASGNTIY
TRBJ1-3,TRBV5-1,.,ASSHNTGPGNTIY
TRBJ1-1,TRBV2,.,ASSEPVTGNTEAF
TRBJ2-2,TRBV2,TRBD1,ASRRDRAVSGELF
TRBJ2-7,TRBV10-3,.,ATGLRDEQY
TRBJ2-5,TRBV5-4,.,ASSGDPAETQY
TRBJ2-1,TRBV2,TRBD2,ASRTLAAGNEQF
TRBJ1-1,TRBV9,.,ASSVVLGTNTEAF
TRBJ2-7,TRBV11-1,.,ASSGQVLSSYEQY
TRBJ2-5,TRBV4-1,.,ASSQDQGFETQY
TRBJ2-7,TRBV11-2,TRBD2,ASSPGTSGEQY
TRBJ1-6,TRBV25-1,.,ASSGKERGTSYNSPLH
TRBJ1-3,TRBV3-1/TRBV3-2,.,ASSHQGFPRLSGNTIY
TRBJ2-1,TRBV18,TRBD1,ASSRSQGANEQF
TRBJ2-3,TRBV3-1/TRBV3-2,.,ASSQDKGYADTQY
TRBJ2-3,TRBV4-3,.,ASSQDSRWDTQY
TRBJ2-5,TRBV7-2,.,ASSYDSFQETQY
TRBJ2-2,TRBV7-2,.,ASTLIGPGISGELF
TRBJ2-1,TRBV7-2,TRBD2,ASSLDLRGEQF
TRBJ2-1,TRBV5-1,TRBD1,ASSFVPGQGVYEQF
TRBJ2-2,TRBV2,TRBD1,ASSDPTGANTGELF
TRBJ1-1,TRBV7-2,.,ASSPRGPQEAF
TRBJ2-2,TRBV9,.,ASSYRLGNTGELF
TRBJ2-3,TRBV11-1,.,ASSLSTDTQY
TRBJ1-1,TRBV6-5,.,ASSYQQASQYTEAF
TRBJ1-3,TRBV18,.,ASSPGYSGNTIY
TRBJ2-1,TRBV24-1,.,ATSDMLARTEQF
TRBJ2-3,TRBV29-1,.,SARMGDADTQY
TRBJ2-1,TRBV4-2,TRBD1,ASSLGQGTDNEQF
TRBJ2-2,TRBV29-1,.,SVAILNTGELF